The 20 T cell receptor beta chains given below trace back to one sample, sequenced in a study of blood T cell repertoires in COVID-19. Sequenced by immunoSEQ multiplex PCR; TCRdb stores in-frame clones only, minus some. The sample lists approximately 300,000 clones, roughly 89% occurring once. Sequencing was carried out using PBMCs or T cells enriched from blood (not recorded which). The receptors stem from a man between 60 and 75 years old who had recovered from COVID-19.

This CDR3 reads CASSADRGFYEQYF. CDR3 coding DNA: TGTGCCAGCAGCGCGGACAGGGGGTTCTACGAGCAGTACTTC. This sequence joins TRBV5-8 and TRBJ2-7, with 10 positions matching TRBD1. Losses at the gene ends were 4 bases for V and 3 bases for J; bases not matched to a gene: 4. The CDR3 extends over 14 amino acids. Germline V gene lookup returns CDR1 SGHTS and CDR2 YDEGEE.

The chain joins TRBV5-1 to TRBJ2-7; 7 bases match TRBD1. The CDR3 is 13 amino acids. The J segment lost 7 bases and the V segment lost 0 bases, leaving 4 bases of the junction unmatched. CDR1 and CDR2 from the germline V gene are SGHRS and YFSETQ. The CDR3 bases are TGCGCCAGCAGCTTGGAACAGGGGCGGGAGCAGTACTTC. Protein product: CASSLEQGREQYF.

J is TRBJ2-5 and V is TRBV3-1 (or the pseudogene TRBV3-2), with 8 bases aligning to TRBD1. The V segment lost 3 bases and the J segment 6 bases; nucleotides outside the gene matches: 6. There are 14 residues in the CDR3. Germline-derived CDR1 and CDR2 are LGHDT and YNNKEL (reference sequence). The CDR3 DNA reads as TGTGCCAGCAGCCACGGCAGGGGGCGAAAGACCCAGTACTTC. Amino acid sequence: CASSHGRGRKTQYF.

V usage is TRBV24-1 and J usage is TRBJ2-7, with TRBD1 matching 9 bases. The germline V gene has CDR1 KGHDR and CDR2 SFDVKD. The CDR3 is 17 amino acids. With V trimmed by 3 bases and J by 2 bases, 10 bases remained unmatched. The CDR3 here is CATSDPKGTGRTYEQYF. DNA of the CDR3: TGTGCCACCAGTGATCCGAAAGGGACAGGGAGAACCTACGAGCAGTACTTC.

The chain employs TRBV10-3 and TRBJ1-5, with a tentative D call TRBD1 (5 bases). In germline, CDR1 is ENHRY, CDR2 SYGVKD. The ends were cut back, 2 bases at V and 0 bases at J, with 8 bases in the middle. The CDR3 has 15 residues. CDR3 amino acids: CAISEGRVSNQPQHF. The CDR3 DNA is TGTGCCATCAGTGAGGGCAGGGTTAGCAATCAGCCCCAGCATTTT.

This chain uses TRBV5-1 with TRBJ2-5; D call uncertain. CDR1 and CDR2 from the germline V gene are SGHRS and YFSETQ. The CDR3 consists of 13 residues. V lost 1 base, J lost 5 bases, and 9 bases lay in between. In DNA, the CDR3 is TGCGCCAGCAGCTTGATTCGCCAGGAGACCCAGTACTTC. The encoded protein is CASSLIRQETQYF.

The CDR3 DNA follows: TGTGCCAGCAGCTTGGGTTCAGGGAGGAGCACTGAAGCTTTCTTT. Translation gives CASSLGSGRSTEAFF. The rearrangement links TRBV5-6 to TRBJ1-1, with D possibly TRBD1 on 5 matching bases. V gave up 0 bases and J gave up 4 bases, with 13 bases separating them. The germline V gene has CDR1 SGHDT and CDR2 YYEEEE. The CDR3 is 15 residues long.

The chain joins TRBV11-2 to TRBJ1-2, with a possible D match to TRBD1 (6 bases). From germline, CDR1 is SGHAT and CDR2 FQNNGV. V shed 4 bases and J shed 10 bases, with 13 bases lying between them. This CDR3 has 12 amino acids. The CDR3 loop reads CASSSGQTFYTF. CDR3 coding DNA: TGTGCCAGCAGCTCAGGACAGACTTTCTACACCTTC.

The chain employs TRBV7-3 and TRBJ2-1; 7 positions match TRBD2. CDR1 and CDR2 (germline): SGHTA, FQGTGA. The V and J ends lost 5 bases and 8 bases, in that order; junction bases with no gene match: 18. CDR3 length: 17 residues. CDR3 coding DNA: TGTGCCAGCAGCCCCATATTTCGGCCTAGCGGCGATGATGAGCAGTTCTTC. It translates to CASSPIFRPSGDDEQFF.

V and J are TRBV19 and TRBJ2-1; 11 nucleotides line up with TRBD2. CDR1 is LNHDA, CDR2 SQIVND, per germline (reference sequence). Trimming took 7 bases from V and 6 from J; bases not matched to a gene: 5. CDR3 size: 14 residues. CDR3 coding DNA: TGTGCCAGTAAGACTAGCGGGATTGGCAATGAGCAGTTCTTC. Its translation is CASKTSGIGNEQFF.

The chain uses TRBV19 and TRBJ2-7, with TRBD1 matching over 9 bases. Looked up from germline, CDR1 is LNHDA and CDR2 is SQIVND (reference sequence). The CDR3 is 14 residues long. J lost 3 bases, V lost 5 bases, and 5 bases had no gene match. The CDR3 DNA sequence: TGTGCCAGTAGTCCCGGGACAGGGCTCTACGAGCAGTACTTC. Protein product: CASSPGTGLYEQYF.

The chain has TRBV4-2 and TRBJ2-5; 8 positions match TRBD1. This CDR3 region has 14 residues. The V gene end was trimmed by 1 base and the J gene end by 5 bases; junction bases not matched to a gene: 3. Germline V lookup: CDR1 LGHNA, CDR2 YNFKEQ. CDR3 sequence (DNA): TGTGCCAGCAGCCAAGGGGGACAGGCGGAGACCCAGTACTTC. Translated: CASSQGGQAETQYF.

The V and J genes are TRBV5-1 and TRBJ2-2; no clear D gene. Trimming shortened V by 1 base and J by 3 bases, and 10 bases separated the two germline ends. The CDR3 is made up of 15 amino acids. CDR1 and CDR2 from the germline V gene are SGHRS and YFSETQ. CDR3: CASSLTGFDTGELFF. The CDR3 bases are TGCGCCAGCAGCTTGACCGGGTTCGACACCGGGGAGCTGTTTTTT.

The CDR3 DNA is TGTGCCAGTAGACCATCCCGGGTAGCGGAGACCCAGTACTTC. Encoded protein: CASRPSRVAETQYF. The V and J genes are TRBV19 and TRBJ2-5; D may be TRBD2 (5 bases). CDR3 length equals 14 residues. Trimming pared 6 bases from V and 5 bases from J, leaving 16 bases between. Germline V CDR1 and CDR2: LNHDA, SQIVND (reference sequence).

This chain connects TRBV6-5 to TRBJ2-1; 10 nucleotides match TRBD2. The germline gives CDR1 MNHEY, CDR2 SVGAGI. Trimming at V came to 8 bases and at J to 10 bases, leaving 14 bases not matched to a gene. The CDR3 length is 15 residues. The CDR3 DNA reads as TGTGCCAGCTCGAAGCGGGGACTAGCGCCTCAGGAGCAGTTCTTC. This encodes CASSKRGLAPQEQFF.

This clone has just one count. The chain links TRBV11-2 to TRBJ2-1, with D uncertain. The V and J ends lost 1 base and 7 bases respectively, with 11 bases between them. Germline V gives CDR1 SGHAT, CDR2 FQNNGV. The CDR3 covers 14 residues. The chain's CDR3 is CASSLGLERNEQFF. The CDR3 DNA follows: TGTGCCAGCAGCTTAGGTCTAGAGCGAAATGAGCAGTTCTTC.

This clone has a single count. The chain recombines TRBV28 with TRBJ1-5; 8 bases agree with TRBD1. The CDR3 has 14 residues. Germline loops: CDR1 MDHEN, CDR2 SYDVKM. The ends lost 3 bases at V and 7 bases at J; junction bases unmatched: 5. CDR3 nucleotide sequence: TGTGCCAGCAGTTTCACAGGGGGACGACAGCCCCAGCATTTT. This gives the protein CASSFTGGRQPQHF.

The J gene is TRBJ1-1, the V gene TRBV7-9; unclear D gene. The CDR3 runs to 12 residues. Trimming left V 5 bases short and J 4 bases short, with 8 bases between. Germline CDR1 reads SEHNR; CDR2 reads FQNEAQ (reference sequence). CDR3 loop: CASSVEGTEAFF. The DNA for the CDR3 is TGTGCCAGCAGCGTTGAGGGCACTGAAGCTTTCTTT.

This clone was observed once. The V call is TRBV7-2, the J call TRBJ2-1; 14 bases fit TRBD2. After removal of 3 bases from V and 13 bases from J, the junction contained 8 bases not matched to a gene. CDR3 size: 15 residues. CDR1 and CDR2 from the germline V gene are SGHTA and FQGNSA. CDR3 in DNA: TGTGCCAGCAGCTTGGGACTAGCGGGAGAGGGGCTCCAGTTCTTC. As protein: CASSLGLAGEGLQFF.

The chain is built from TRBV5-1 and TRBJ1-1; D unclear. Germline loops: CDR1 SGHRS, CDR2 YFSETQ. V was cut by 4 bases and J by 4 bases, with 14 bases left in between. CDR3 length equals 14 residues. The CDR3 sequence: CASSDSSGGTEAFF. The CDR3 nucleotides are TGCGCCAGCAGCGACTCCAGTGGAGGCACTGAAGCTTTCTTT. Drawing the rest from reference TRBV5-1 and TRBJ1-1, the complete variable domain is KAGVTQTPRYLIKTRGQQVTLSCSPISGHRSVSWYQQTPGQGLQFLFEYFSETQRNKGNFPGRFSGRQFSNSRSEMNVSTLELGDSALYLCASSDSSGGTEAFFGQGTRLTVV.